The source of this T cell receptor (beta chain) is a study of blood T cell repertoires in COVID-19 (dated by TCRdb to about 2020). About the investigation overall: Samples from collaborators originated in the United States, Italy and Spain and spanned both the acute and convalescent phases of COVID-19. The repertoires were made available in a free public database intended to serve as a resource for research on the immune response to SARS-CoV-2. The dataset comprised deeply sampled blood TCRbeta repertoires from subjects exposed to, actively infected with, or recovered from COVID-19. Sample metadata almost always included a de-identified subject ID, COVID-19 status, age in years and sex. The prospective study material was composed of cDNA or gDNA derived from T cells, B-cell-depleted T cells, or PBMCs. Where HLA class I and class II types were available, the types were taken from metadata supplied by the sample provider, not from assay-based typing. Samples were obtained from the ongoing ImmuneRACE study (first 160 participants) and from some 1,200 subjects provided by 6 global collaborators. Results and caveats for the whole study, not just this receptor: Clinical and demographic metadata were provided uncurated, with the amount varying by source and participant.

TCRbeta CDR3 regions were amplified from genomic DNA using the immunoSEQ Assay, a bias-controlled multiplex PCR. As for how the authors treated the data: The number of nucleated cells in each sample was estimated by amplification of reference gene primers within the assay. To quantify the absolute abundance of each unique TCRbeta CDR3 rearrangement, sequence reads were collapsed and filtered. For each sample, productive Simpson clonality was calculated by taking the square root of Simpson's diversity index across productive rearrangements. TCRdb provides this immuneACCESS table in a form limited to in-frame rearrangements. Some clones are lacking; in checked studies, under half of them reflect an unresolved V gene, and why the rest are absent is not known. V and J calls and clone size are given by that table; D and trimming were obtained from the DNA. The sample table holds about 420,000 clones, of which approximately 90% were seen once. The leading ten clones occupy 0.75% to 0.85% of the sample.

One collaborating source in Seattle enrolled patients during active infection and followed them longitudinally through the course of disease. The collaborating institutions used their own protocols to collect whole blood in K2EDTA tubes. For TCRbeta analysis, collaborator samples were shipped as frozen whole blood, as isolated PBMCs, or as DNA extracted from either sample type. This clone appeared a few times. Its antigen specificity is not known. There are no base qualities to consult, and no much larger clone falls within one base. Input material: peripheral blood. The TCR sequence derives from a man between 18 and 35 years old with COVID-19, enrolled during active disease.

The DNA is TGTGCCAGCATGATCGGTGATCAGCCCCAGCATTTT. Its translation reads: CASMIGDQPQHF. The sequence joins TRBV2 to TRBJ1-5, with no D gene named confidently. Including cysteine and phenylalanine, the CDR3 has 12 amino acids. Only the CDR3 DNA stays, 36 bases, in frame from base 1. V was cut back by 7 bases and J by 5 bases, leaving a gap of 9 bases between them. The germline V gene encodes CDR1 SNHLY and CDR2 FYNNEI.